The T cell receptor beta chain described here comes from a study of diagnostic markers for celiac disease (dated by TCRdb to the early 2020s). The instrument given in TCRdb is Illumina MiSeq. TCRdb reprocessed the raw reads; every CDR3 protein sequence is a single record, and DNA is not supplied. The table for this sample lists approximately 8,000 distinct CDR3 sequences. 6.3% of the sample is taken by the ten largest. Turning to this clonotype: Its binding antigen is unknown.

The germline V gene sets CDR1 to SQVTM and CDR2 to ANQGSEA. Measured from the cysteine to the phenylalanine, the CDR3 is 15 residues long. Only the protein is on record. The sequence joins TRBV29-1 to TRBJ2-5; TCRdb's D call, TRBD1, is unchecked because there is no DNA. The receptor was derived from a human donor. This table probably holds off-target reads from a library built for another chain. Sequencing was carried out using either unsorted cells or a sorted T cell fraction (not recorded which). The CDR3 protein sequence reads: CSVNGQGMHQETQYF.